Listed below are T cell receptor beta chains from one sample, sequenced in a study of T cell repertoires in cytomegalovirus infection. MiXCR was run by TCRdb on the reads, yielding one entry per CDR3 protein. The table has roughly 100,000 distinct CDR3 sequences, roughly 39% seen once. These receptors' targets are unknown. The sequences come from CD8+ T cells from cultured PBMCs, collected from culture after CMV antigen stimulation. The source of these receptors is a human donor in good health (CMV status not recorded). Some clones in this sample may be carry-over from other donors' samples. CDR3s include the opening cysteine and the closing phenylalanine or tryptophan. The order of the fields is D gene, clone size, V gene, J gene, CDR3 DNA, CDR3 protein. A D gene is named only where the DNA matches it firmly. Only some rows state a clone size, as once, few, many or a class for expanded clones.

TRBD2	few	TRBV9	TRBJ2-1	TGTGCCAGCAGCGCTGTGGGGGGGACCTACAATGAGCAGTTCTTC	CASSAVGGTYNEQFF
NA	NA	TRBV24-1	TRBJ2-5	TGTGCCACCAGTGACTCGGCTTGGGGAGAGACCCAGTACTTC	CATSDSAWGETQYF
TRBD1	NA	TRBV20-1	TRBJ1-2	TGCAGTGCTAGAGCCCCGGGACAGGGAATGGGTGGCTACACCTTC	CSARAPGQGMGGYTF
NA	NA	TRBV2	TRBJ2-6	TGTGCCAGCCTAGATAGGGGCTCTGGGGCCAACGTCCTGACTTTC	CASLDRGSGANVLTF
NA	NA	TRBV2	TRBJ2-7	TGTGCCAGCAGTGAAGCGCTTATGGGGAACAACGAGCAGTACTTC	CASSEALMGNNEQYF
NA	NA	TRBV7-2	TRBJ1-1	TGTGCCAGCAGCTTATACATTTGGGAAGCTGAAGCTTTCTTT	CASSLYIWEAEAFF
NA	once	TRBV12-3/TRBV12-4	TRBJ2-2	TGTGCCAGCAGTTTCCGTCTAGCGCCCACCGGGGAGCTGTTTTTT	CASSFRLAPTGELFF
NA	few	TRBV7-6	TRBJ2-1	TGTGCCAGCAGTTATCTCTCAAGCTCCTACAATGAGCAGTTCTTC	CASSYLSSSYNEQFF
NA	few	TRBV7-8	TRBJ2-7	TGTGCCAGCAGCTCCTCGCATTACAGTAGCTCCTACGAGCAGTACTTC	CASSSSHYSSSYEQYF
TRBD2	NA	TRBV29-1	TRBJ2-3	TGCAGCGTTGTAGGGACTAGCGGGGGACGGGCAGATACGCAGTATTTT	CSVVGTSGGRADTQYF
NA	once	TRBV4-1	TRBJ1-4	TGCGCCAGCCGGTTGACAGGTACAAATGAAAAACTGTTTTTT	CASRLTGTNEKLFF
TRBD1	few	TRBV6-2/TRBV6-3	TRBJ1-1	TGTGCCAGCAGTTACGGGACAGGGAGGGAGTATGCTGAAGCTTTCTTT	CASSYGTGREYAEAFF
NA	few	TRBV19	TRBJ2-4	TGTGCCAGTGGTGAGGGATCATACATTCAGTACTTC	CASGEGSYIQYF
NA	NA	TRBV20-1	TRBJ1-1	TGCAGTGCGCGGTCAGGGAGGGTCACTGAAGCTTTCTTT	CSARSGRVTEAFF
TRBD2	NA	TRBV19	TRBJ2-1	TGTGCCAGTAGTATTACTAGCGTCGATGAGCAGTTCTTC	CASSITSVDEQFF
NA	few	TRBV5-6	TRBJ2-2	TGTGCCAGCAGCCGTGAACAAGCCCAAAACACCGGGGAGCTGTTTTTT	CASSREQAQNTGELFF
TRBD1	NA	TRBV10-3	TRBJ1-2	TGTGCCATCAGTGAGTCAAAGACAGGGACCGTCTCTGGCTACACCTTC	CAISESKTGTVSGYTF
NA	many	TRBV24-1	TRBJ2-7	TGTGCCACCAGGTGGGATGCCCCCTACGAGCAGTACTTC	CATRWDAPYEQYF
TRBD2	NA	TRBV4-2	TRBJ2-1	TGTGCCAGCAGCCACCTCGGGACTAGCGGGGGGAATGAGCAGTTCTTC	CASSHLGTSGGNEQFF